This T cell receptor (beta chain) was identified during a study of cytomegalovirus exposure and HLA in healthy donors. Study overall: HLA-typed donors contributed around 82 million unique TCRs, which were held in an early data release.

Concerning this clone: The target antigen is unknown.

From germline, CDR1 is LNHDA and CDR2 SQIVND (reference sequence). Germline trimming cut 3 bases from V and 4 bases from J; bases unmatched to any gene: 16. The CDR3 length is 18 residues. Study results and caveats: As a later analysis showed, several of the most significant clusters appeared to be linked to common viral pathogens.

The PCR was carried out with 60 Vbeta primers and 13 Jbeta primers. The repertoire was sequenced with immunoSEQ multiplex PCR; TCRdb's copy has only in-frame clones and lacks some. The table records some 84,000 clones, 55% to 65% of them present only once. The clonotype originates from a woman in her thirties or forties in good health and CMV-seropositive. Source material: PBMCs. The chain joins TRBV19 to TRBJ2-3, with TRBD1 matching over 7 bases. CDR3 sequence: CASSIYRGRLPPPDTQYF. In DNA, the CDR3 is TGTGCCAGTAGTATCTACAGGGGCCGACTCCCACCCCCAGATACGCAGTATTTT.